This T cell receptor beta chain appears in the sequencing data of a study of cytotoxic CD8 clonotypes in ibrutinib-treated CLL. CDR3 length equals 15 residues. Germline CDR1 and CDR2: MRHNA and SNTAGT. The junction had 0 bases not matched to a gene; V was cut back by 3 bases and J by 0 bases. Assay used: immunoSEQ multiplex PCR; TCRdb lists only in-frame clones, some missing. The table has 200,000 or so clones, roughly 79% seen once. Source: PBMCs, taken after 12 months of ibrutinib treatment. This clonotype was obtained from a human donor with chronic lymphocytic leukemia. This sequence joins TRBV6-4 and TRBJ2-7; 12 nucleotides agree with TRBD2. The CDR3 nucleotides read TGTGCCAGCAGTGAGACTAGCGGGAGCTCCTACGAGCAGTACTTC. It codes for CASSETSGSSYEQYF.